These 31 T cell receptor beta chains were sequenced from one sample in a study of blood T cell repertoires in COVID-19. Method: immunoSEQ multiplex PCR; TCRdb's copy keeps in-frame clones and lacks some. The data contain around 65,000 clones, 82% of them singletons. The sample taken for sequencing was peripheral blood. These receptors were taken from a human donor in a cohort sampled during active COVID-19.

CDR3 amino acids: CASRAGQGAADTQYF. CDR3 DNA: TGTGCCAGCAGGGCGGGACAGGGGGCCGCAGATACGCAGTATTTT. This rearrangement joins TRBV28 to TRBJ2-3, with 12 bases lining up with TRBD1. Trimming removed 6 bases from V and 4 bases from J; junction bases left unmatched: 5. Germline V gene lookup returns CDR1 MDHEN and CDR2 SYDVKM. This CDR3 region has 15 residues.

This clone was detected only once. The chain links TRBV5-5 to TRBJ1-2, with D unresolved. Looked up from germline, CDR1 is SGHKS and CDR2 is YYEKEE (reference sequence). The CDR3 runs to 15 residues. V was pared by 0 bases and J by 8 bases, with 17 bases between. The CDR3 coding sequence is TGTGCCAGCAGCTTGGAGAGGGCCAACCCGGCGGGCTACACCTTC. It is translated as CASSLERANPAGYTF.

The CDR3 is CASSVLAGGPMNIQYF. The CDR3 bases are TGTGCCAGCAGCGTACTAGCGGGGGGGCCGATGAACATTCAGTACTTC. V is TRBV5-4 and J is TRBJ2-4, with TRBD2 matching 13 bases. CDR3 length: 16 residues. The V segment lost 4 bases and the J segment 7 bases; nucleotides outside the gene matches: 8. CDR1 and CDR2 from the germline V gene are SGHNT and YYREEE (reference sequence).

This chain uses TRBV12-3 or TRBV12-4 with TRBJ2-3; perhaps TRBD1 as D (6 bases). This CDR3 has 12 amino acids. Trimming cost V 8 bases and J 3 bases, with 9 bases left between them. The CDR3 loop reads CASRTETDTQYF. The CDR3 bases are TGTGCCAGCCGGACAGAGACAGATACGCAGTATTTT.

This clone was seen a handful of times. The rearrangement links TRBV3-1 (or the pseudogene TRBV3-2) to TRBJ1-6; no clear D gene. Germline CDR1 and CDR2: LGHDT and YNNKEL (reference sequence). The germline V and J ends were trimmed by 3 bases and 6 bases, with 9 bases remaining between them. The CDR3 has 14 residues. The CDR3 DNA is TGTGCCAGCAGCCACCCCGAGGGTAATTCACCCCTCCACTTT. It codes for CASSHPEGNSPLHF.

This clone was observed a handful of times. The J gene is TRBJ2-2, the V gene TRBV24-1; 8 bases are a match to TRBD1. The CDR3 is 15 residues long. J was trimmed by 7 bases and V by 4 bases; bases with no gene match: 7. CDR1 and CDR2 from the germline V gene are KGHDR and SFDVKD. The CDR3 here is CATSEGQGKNGELFF. The CDR3 nucleotides read TGTGCCACCAGTGAAGGACAGGGAAAAAACGGGGAGCTGTTTTTT.

The chain couples TRBV6-4 to TRBJ2-2; no clear D. Germline V gene sequence: CDR1 MRHNA, CDR2 SNTAGT. This CDR3 contains 12 residues. The V gene lost 11 bases and the J gene lost 4 bases, with 11 bases spanning the gap. CDR3 sequence: CAGSRFTGELFF. CDR3 nucleotide sequence: TGTGCCGGATCCAGGTTCACCGGGGAGCTGTTTTTT.

The chain couples TRBV27 to TRBJ2-7; no reliable D call. The V gene lost 2 bases and the J gene lost 1 base, with 18 bases spanning the gap. The CDR3 runs 17 residues. Germline values: CDR1 MNHEY, CDR2 SMNVEV (reference sequence). CDR3 region: CASSLRPPRDISYEQYF. The CDR3 DNA is TGTGCCAGCAGTTTAAGACCCCCTCGAGACATTTCCTACGAGCAGTACTTC.

The chain employs TRBV5-6 and TRBJ2-2; D is possibly TRBD1 (5 bases). The V gene's germline CDR1 is SGHDT and CDR2 YYEEEE. V lost 2 bases, J lost 4 bases, and 15 bases lay in between. The CDR3 contains 16 residues. DNA of the CDR3: TGTGCCAGCAGCTTAATCAGGGCCCGGAGCACCGGGGAGCTGTTTTTT. Encoded protein: CASSLIRARSTGELFF.

The chain joins TRBV18 to TRBJ1-6; D ambiguous. The CDR3 is 16 amino acids. Germline-derived CDR1 and CDR2 are KGHSH and LQKENI. The V end was cut by 3 bases, the J end by 0 bases, with 9 bases between. CDR3 nucleotides: TGTGCCAGCTCACCGACTCAATACTCCTATAATTCACCCCTCCACTTT. Protein product: CASSPTQYSYNSPLHF.

This sequence joins TRBV15 and TRBJ1-5, with D tentatively TRBD1 (5 bases). The CDR3 is 15 amino acids. Germline V gives CDR1 LNHNV, CDR2 YYDKDF (reference sequence). V lost 6 bases and J 2 bases, leaving 14 bases between the germline ends. CDR3 DNA: TGTGCCACCAGTTTCAGGCAGGGCGGCAATCAGCCCCAGCATTTT. Protein: CATSFRQGGNQPQHF.

The CDR3 loop is CASSLARGMEGNTIYF. The DNA of the CDR3 is TGTGCCAGCAGCTTAGCCCGGGGGATGGAAGGAAACACCATATATTTT. The J gene is TRBJ1-3, the V gene TRBV7-9; TRBD1 might be the D (5 bases). CDR1 is SEHNR and CDR2 is FQNEAQ in the germline V gene (reference sequence). The V end lost 0 bases, the J end lost 4 bases, and 13 bases lay between the germline ends. This CDR3 comprises 16 residues.

V is TRBV10-3 and J is TRBJ2-3; 11 nucleotides match TRBD2. Germline V gene data show CDR1 as ENHRY and CDR2 as SYGVKD. The CDR3 has 18 amino acids. The trim removed 2 bases at V and 5 bases at J, leaving 12 bases unmatched. CDR3 DNA: TGTGCCATCAGTGAGGGGGTGGCTAGCGGGGGGCAGCAAGATACGCAGTATTTT. It encodes CAISEGVASGGQQDTQYF.

The chain links TRBV28 to TRBJ1-2, with a weak D call TRBD1 (6 bases). The V end was cut by 10 bases, the J end by 3 bases, with 9 bases between. Germline assignment: CDR1 MDHEN and CDR2 SYDVKM. This CDR3 has 11 residues. The CDR3 region has the DNA TGTGCCACCCGACAGGACTATGGCTACACCTTC. Residues: CATRQDYGYTF.

This clone has a count of ten or more. The chain carries TRBV5-6 and TRBJ1-1, with D possibly TRBD1 on 5 matching bases. V was pared by 2 bases and J by 8 bases, with 10 bases between. This CDR3 has 12 residues. Germline V gene data show CDR1 as SGHDT and CDR2 as YYEEEE. The CDR3 DNA is TGTGCCAGCAGCTTAAATGACAGAGAAGCTTTCTTT. This translates into CASSLNDREAFF.

This chain joins TRBV3-1 (or the pseudogene TRBV3-2) and TRBJ2-1; 10 bases are a match to TRBD2. CDR1 is LGHDT, CDR2 YNNKEL, per germline (reference sequence). Losses at the gene ends were 7 bases for V and 4 bases for J; bases not matched to a gene: 7. The CDR3 runs to 15 residues. Here the CDR3 reads CASTTIAGGYNEQFF. The DNA for the CDR3 is TGTGCCAGCACCACAATAGCGGGGGGATACAATGAGCAGTTCTTC.

The chain joins TRBV30 to TRBJ1-3; D is possibly TRBD1 (5 bases). The CDR3 runs to 15 residues. Germline values: CDR1 GTSNPN, CDR2 SVGIG (reference sequence). Trimming removed 3 bases at V and 0 bases at J, with 12 bases between. CDR3 DNA: TGTGCCTGGAGGGGGCAAGCAACCTCTGGAAACACCATATATTTT. Translation gives CAWRGQATSGNTIYF. Looking up the rest from reference TRBV30 and TRBJ1-3 gives the full variable domain: SQTIHQWPATLVQPVGSPLSLECTVEGTSNPNLYWYRQAAGRGLQLLFYSVGIGQISSEVPQNLSASRPQDRQFILSSKKLLLSDSGFYLCAWRGQATSGNTIYFGEGSWLTVV.

The genes are TRBV5-5 and TRBJ2-3, with D possibly being TRBD2 (6 bases). V was pared by 6 bases and J by 2 bases, with 13 bases between. Germline V gene sequence: CDR1 SGHKS, CDR2 YYEKEE (reference sequence). The CDR3 is 14 residues long. The CDR3 spells CASTRDSFTDTQYF. For the CDR3, the DNA is TGTGCCAGCACCAGGGACTCCTTCACAGATACGCAGTATTTT.

This clone was picked up one time. J is TRBJ2-5 and V is TRBV6-1; 13 bases fit TRBD2. The ends lost 4 bases at V and 1 base at J; junction bases unmatched: 6. This CDR3 is built from 17 residues. The germline V gene has CDR1 MNHNS and CDR2 SASEGT. This CDR3 is CASSVTSGGASQETQYF. The CDR3 region has the DNA TGTGCCAGCAGTGTTACTAGCGGGGGGGCGTCCCAAGAGACCCAGTACTTC.

This clone turned up a few times. The chain uses TRBV7-8 and TRBJ2-1; 8 nucleotides align to TRBD2. Germline CDR1 is SGHVS and CDR2 is FQNEAQ. V gave up 4 bases and J gave up 5 bases; unmatched junction bases: 16. The CDR3 sequence is 18 residues long. CDR3 sequence: CASSSRATTSGLNNEQFF. The DNA for the CDR3 is TGTGCCAGCAGCTCTAGGGCAACAACTAGCGGCCTAAACAATGAGCAGTTCTTC.

CDR3 protein: CASSPRLVGEQFF. CDR3 sequence (DNA): TGCGCCAGCAGTCCCAGACTGGTAGGTGAGCAGTTCTTC. The chain uses TRBV10-2 and TRBJ2-1; D is uncertain. Trimming pared 5 bases from V and 9 bases from J, leaving 14 bases between. The CDR3 length is 13 residues. The V gene's germline CDR1 is WSHSY and CDR2 SAAADI.

J is TRBJ1-1 and V is TRBV7-9; D unclear. The germline V gene has CDR1 SEHNR and CDR2 FQNEAQ (reference sequence). The CDR3 loop spans 13 amino acids. Trimming stripped 2 bases from V and 6 bases from J, with 10 bases between. CDR3 bases: TGTGCCAGCAGCTTAACGGGGAGGTCTGAAGCTTTCTTT. Translated, it gives CASSLTGRSEAFF.

The chain joins TRBV5-1 to TRBJ2-1; D perhaps matches TRBD1 (6 bases). V shed 0 bases and J shed 6 bases, with 13 bases lying between them. Germline V lookup: CDR1 SGHRS, CDR2 YFSETQ. This CDR3 has 15 amino acids. DNA for the CDR3: TGCGCCAGCAGCTTGGTAATGGGCAGGGGCAATGAGCAGTTCTTC. Its translation is CASSLVMGRGNEQFF. Supplemented by reference TRBV5-1 and TRBJ2-1, the full variable domain reads KAGVTQTPRYLIKTRGQQVTLSCSPISGHRSVSWYQQTPGQGLQFLFEYFSETQRNKGNFPGRFSGRQFSNSRSEMNVSTLELGDSALYLCASSLVMGRGNEQFFGPGTRLTVL.

The genes are TRBV7-2 and TRBJ1-5; 7 bases line up with TRBD1. V lost 5 bases to trimming and J lost 1 base; unmatched junction nucleotides: 5. Per germline, CDR1 SGHTA and CDR2 FQGNSA. The CDR3 extends over 15 amino acids. CDR3 DNA: TGTGCCAGCAGCCTCAGGGGGGTGAGCAATCAGCCCCAGCATTTT. Protein product: CASSLRGVSNQPQHF. Supplemented by reference TRBV7-2 and TRBJ1-5, the full variable domain reads GAGVSQSPSNKVTEKGKDVELRCDPISGHTALYWYRQSLGQGLEFLIYFQGNSAPDKSGLPSDRFSAERTGGSVSTLTIQRTQQEDSAVYLCASSLRGVSNQPQHFGDGTRLSIL.

This clone was detected only once. This chain links TRBV30 with TRBJ1-5, with 7 bases lining up with TRBD1. CDR3 length equals 15 residues. Trimming took 1 base from V and 3 from J; bases not matched to a gene: 6. Germline V gene lookup returns CDR1 GTSNPN and CDR2 SVGIG (reference sequence). The CDR3 spells CAWSGRQGYNQPQHF. CDR3 DNA: TGTGCCTGGAGTGGCCGACAGGGATACAATCAGCCCCAGCATTTT.

The genes are TRBV5-1 and TRBJ2-5; D is ambiguous. The CDR3 totals 15 residues. The V end was cut by 0 bases, the J end by 3 bases, with 12 bases between. CDR1 and CDR2 (germline): SGHRS, YFSETQ. CDR3 in amino acids: CASSLASRSKETQYF. As DNA, the CDR3 is TGCGCCAGCAGCTTGGCCTCTAGGAGCAAAGAGACCCAGTACTTC.

The gene calls are TRBV5-4 and TRBJ1-2; 7 bases agree with TRBD1. The CDR3 consists of 16 residues. Looked up from germline, CDR1 is SGHNT and CDR2 is YYREEE (reference sequence). Losses at the gene ends were 1 base for V and 4 bases for J; bases not matched to a gene: 10. Written as DNA, the CDR3 is TGTGCCAGCAGCTTGACTGGGACAGCAGATTTCTATGGCTACACCTTC. Protein sequence: CASSLTGTADFYGYTF.

For the CDR3, the DNA is TGCGCCAGCAGCTTTTCCCCTTACTACGAGCAGTACTTC. It translates to CASSFSPYYEQYF. V gene TRBV5-1 combines with J gene TRBJ2-7; D not certain. The germline gives CDR1 SGHRS, CDR2 YFSETQ. The CDR3 has 13 amino acids. V dropped 2 bases and J dropped 3 bases, with 9 bases sitting between them. Drawing the rest from reference TRBV5-1 and TRBJ2-7, the complete variable domain is KAGVTQTPRYLIKTRGQQVTLSCSPISGHRSVSWYQQTPGQGLQFLFEYFSETQRNKGNFPGRFSGRQFSNSRSEMNVSTLELGDSALYLCASSFSPYYEQYFGPGTRLTVT.

The chain recombines TRBV2 with TRBJ1-6; 7 nucleotides align to TRBD1. There are 14 residues in the CDR3. V shed 8 bases and J 10 bases; nucleotides not matched to a gene: 11. The V gene's germline CDR1 is SNHLY and CDR2 FYNNEI. The CDR3 DNA is TGTGCCAGCGGGGGGACAGCCACCCTCTCACCCCTCCACTTT. Translated, it gives CASGGTATLSPLHF.

This sequence joins TRBV10-3 and TRBJ2-7; the D gene is possibly TRBD1 (5 bases). Trimming removed 4 bases from V and 0 bases from J, with 7 bases in between. CDR1 and CDR2 (germline): ENHRY, SYGVKD. This CDR3 region has 13 residues. The CDR3 here is CAISGQYSYEQYV. CDR3 sequence (DNA): TGTGCCATCAGTGGACAGTACTCCTACGAGCAGTACGTC.

This sequence joins TRBV27 and TRBJ2-7; TRBD2 matches at 10 bases. The CDR3 runs 16 residues. V lost 5 bases to trimming and J lost 0 bases; unmatched junction nucleotides: 7. The germline V gene has CDR1 MNHEY and CDR2 SMNVEV (reference sequence). The CDR3 sequence: CASSGRTSGSSYEQYF. CDR3 nucleotides: TGTGCCAGCAGTGGAAGGACTAGCGGAAGCTCCTACGAGCAGTACTTC.